The source of this T cell receptor (beta chain) is a study of regulatory T cells in long-lasting Graves disease. V was cut by 1 base and J by 4 bases, with 13 bases left in between. Germline-derived CDR1 and CDR2 are DFQATT and SNEGSKA (reference sequence). The CDR3 sequence is 14 residues long. This sample's time point: newly diagnosed GD, antithyroid drugs for less than 3 months. PBMC-extracted RNA yielded the TCR library. According to the study, TCR beta libraries were built with iRepertoire HTBI primers and CDR3-region Arm-PCR. In the authors' workflow: Samples revealed around 56 TRBV and approximately 15 TRBJ segments. TCRdb fed the multiplex PCR reads into MiXCR, producing one record per CDR3 protein. TCRdb assigned the V and J calls; the authors' analysis was not used. The data show roughly 380,000 distinct CDR3 sequences, with approximately 15% seen just once and roughly 30% held by the top ten.

The sample was also linked to a second study, of T cells in Graves' hyperthyroidism and ophthalmopathy.

This TCR was recovered from a middle-aged man with Graves disease. The J gene is TRBJ2-5, the V gene TRBV20-1; tentative D call: TRBD2 (6 bases). Sequences were derived from peripheral blood mononuclear cells (PBMCs), sampled at new diagnosis, from a patient treated with antithyroid drugs. The CDR3 bases are TGCAGTGCTAGAGGAACTAGCCAGGGAGAGACCCAGTACTTC. It encodes CSARGTSQGETQYF.